This T cell receptor beta chain came from a study of beta chain features in type 1 diabetes. The study, taken as a whole, reports: Sequencing used cDNA, and cells with high TCR expression could therefore be over-represented.

The CDR3 has 16 amino acids. The germline V gene has CDR1 SGHTA and CDR2 FQGNSA. With V trimmed by 1 base and J by 2 bases, 2 bases remained unmatched. Isolated RNA was reverse transcribed in full, so expressed TCRB transcripts were sequenced. Some clones are missing from TCRdb's copy, which holds only in-frame ones; the method was immunoSEQ multiplex PCR. Of 200,000 to 250,000 clones detected, roughly two thirds appear once; the ten largest clones hold approximately 0.053%. Sorting that relied on CD45RO/CCR7/CD25/CD127/CD95/CD27 yielded CD4+ naive, central memory, regulatory and stem cell-like memory cells. With respect to this clone: Its antigen is currently unknown.

The specimen sequenced was naive CD4+ T cells from blood. V usage is TRBV7-2 and J usage is TRBJ2-3; TRBD2 aligns across 11 bases. The clonotype originates from a man aged 30 to 45 in good health. The CDR3 protein is CASSLGLAGNTDTQYF. DNA for the CDR3: TGTGCCAGCAGCTTAGGACTAGCGGGAAACACAGATACGCAGTATTTT.